Shown below are 20 T cell receptor beta chains from a single sample sequenced in a study of shared clonotypes between healthy human individuals. Data came from immunoSEQ multiplex PCR; TCRdb stores just in-frame clones and leaves some out. The profile shows fewer than 1 million clones, roughly 96% of them singletons. Naive CD8 populations comprised CD45RO-negative cells positively selected for CCR7, excluding terminally differentiated effector memory CD45RA+ cells. The specimen sequenced was naive CD8+ T cells sorted from blood. The receptors derive from a man younger than 45 in good health.

The V gene is TRBV7-8, the J gene TRBJ2-1, with TRBD2 matching over 13 bases. The CDR3 contains 18 residues. With V trimmed by 5 bases and J by 2 bases, 9 bases remained unmatched. CDR1 is SGHVS, CDR2 FQNEAQ, per germline. This CDR3 reads CASSLRTSGSLAYNEQFF. DNA of the CDR3: TGTGCCAGCAGCCTCCGGACTAGCGGGAGTCTGGCCTACAATGAGCAGTTCTTC.

The rearrangement uses TRBV27 and TRBJ1-1; perhaps TRBD1 as D (6 bases). From germline, CDR1 is MNHEY and CDR2 SMNVEV (reference sequence). The V end was cut by 7 bases, the J end by 2 bases, with 14 bases between. The CDR3 consists of 14 residues. CDR3 bases: TGTGCCAGCACGCCTAGGGGGAGTAACACTGAAGCTTTCTTT. Translating it yields CASTPRGSNTEAFF.

The rearrangement uses TRBV9 and TRBJ2-1; 7 bases are shared with TRBD2. CDR1 is SGDLS and CDR2 is YYNGEE in the germline V gene. After removal of 7 bases from V and 5 bases from J, the junction contained 6 bases not matched to a gene. This CDR3 is 13 amino acids long. CDR3 nucleotides: TGTGCCAGCGAGGGAGGGATTAACAATGAGCAGTTCTTC. It specifies CASEGGINNEQFF.

This rearrangement joins TRBV2 to TRBJ2-7; D is uncertain. This CDR3 region has 14 residues. V lost 5 bases, J lost 4 bases, and 15 bases lay in between. CDR1 is SNHLY, CDR2 FYNNEI, per germline. CDR3 region: CASSPFPGPYEQYF. Here the CDR3 DNA reads TGTGCCAGCAGTCCTTTCCCGGGCCCTTACGAGCAGTACTTC.

The V gene is TRBV9, the J gene TRBJ1-1; D gene ambiguous. With 0 bases removed from V and 1 base from J, the gap between germline ends came to 10 bases. The V gene's germline CDR1 is SGDLS and CDR2 YYNGEE. The CDR3 runs to 15 residues. In DNA, the CDR3 is TGTGCCAGCAGCGTAGAAGCGATTACGAACACTGAAGCTTTCTTT. Encoded protein: CASSVEAITNTEAFF.

The table lists this clone with a few counts. The V gene is TRBV5-6, the J gene TRBJ2-6; no definite D call. Looked up from germline, CDR1 is SGHDT and CDR2 is YYEEEE. This CDR3 contains 18 residues. The V end was cut by 0 bases, the J end by 1 base, with 14 bases between. CDR3 sequence reads: CASSLGSYSLSGANVLTF. As DNA, the CDR3 is TGTGCCAGCAGCTTGGGGTCCTACTCTTTGTCTGGGGCCAACGTCCTGACTTTC.

V and J are TRBV4-1 and TRBJ1-2, with 10 bases fitting TRBD1. The CDR3 runs 14 residues. Trimming removed 4 bases from V and 2 bases from J; junction bases left unmatched: 1. Per germline, CDR1 MGHRA and CDR2 YSYEKL. CDR3 amino acids: CASSLTGGNYGYTF. CDR3 coding DNA: TGCGCCAGCAGCCTGACAGGGGGCAACTATGGCTACACCTTC.

The chain employs TRBV5-4 and TRBJ2-7, with 10 positions matching TRBD1. Germline loops: CDR1 SGHNT, CDR2 YYREEE (reference sequence). The CDR3 length is 15 residues. V trimming: 4 bases; J trimming: 5 bases; junction bases outside the gene matches: 9. CDR3 coding DNA: TGTGCCAGCAGCCTCATAGGGACAGGGGAGGACGAGCAGTACTTC. Protein sequence: CASSLIGTGEDEQYF.

Here the CDR3 reads CASSLAHNQPQHF. The CDR3 DNA follows: TGTGCCAGCAGCTTAGCGCACAATCAGCCCCAGCATTTT. The V call is TRBV7-6, the J call TRBJ1-5, with D uncertain. CDR3 length equals 13 residues. Trimming stripped 0 bases from V and 3 bases from J, with 3 bases between. CDR1 SGHVS and CDR2 FNYEAQ come from the germline V gene.

This chain links TRBV5-4 with TRBJ2-2; no clear D gene. The germline V gene encodes CDR1 SGHNT and CDR2 YYREEE (reference sequence). The CDR3 runs 15 residues. V was cut by 0 bases and J by 8 bases, with 14 bases left in between. DNA for the CDR3: TGTGCCAGCAGCTTGGGAGTCCTGGGCCCGGGGGAGCTGTTTTTT. Its protein product is CASSLGVLGPGELFF.

The chain joins TRBV9 to TRBJ2-3; 8 nucleotides align to TRBD2. The V gene end was trimmed by 3 bases and the J gene end by 6 bases; junction bases not matched to a gene: 15. This CDR3 has 17 residues. Germline CDR1 reads SGDLS; CDR2 reads YYNGEE. CDR3 coding DNA: TGTGCCAGCAGCGCTGAGCAGCGGGAGAGCGGATTGGATACGCAGTATTTT. It encodes CASSAEQRESGLDTQYF.

The chain combines TRBV6-1 with TRBJ2-7, with 7 bases identical to TRBD1. V gave up 2 bases and J gave up 0 bases; unmatched junction bases: 10. Germline loops: CDR1 MNHNS, CDR2 SASEGT. This CDR3 has 17 residues. CDR3 coding DNA: TGTGCCAGCAGTGAAAGTTGGGCCGGGACAGCCTCCTACGAGCAGTACTTC. It translates to CASSESWAGTASYEQYF.

The V call is TRBV29-1, the J call TRBJ2-7; D assignment may be TRBD1 or TRBD2 (5 bases each). The CDR3 is 13 residues long. Trimming removed 3 bases at V and 2 bases at J, with 11 bases between. The germline V gene encodes CDR1 SQVTM and CDR2 ANQGSEA. The CDR3 DNA reads as TGCAGCGTTGAGGGGGACGTTCCCTACGAGCAGTACTTC. It encodes CSVEGDVPYEQYF.

The chain links TRBV4-3 to TRBJ2-1; 8 bases align to TRBD1. Germline assignment: CDR1 LGHNA and CDR2 YSLEER. With V trimmed by 0 bases and J by 5 bases, 3 bases remained unmatched. This CDR3 spans 15 amino acids. The CDR3 loop is CASSQETGANNEQFF. CDR3 DNA sequence: TGCGCCAGCAGCCAAGAGACAGGGGCAAACAATGAGCAGTTCTTC.

This clone has only one observation. J is TRBJ2-5 and V is TRBV11-2, with TRBD1 identical over 8 bases. CDR1 and CDR2 (germline): SGHAT, FQNNGV. The CDR3 sequence is 14 residues long. V was pared by 4 bases and J by 1 base, with 2 bases of the junction left unmatched. The DNA for the CDR3 is TGTGCCAGCAGCTCTGGACAGGGCCAAGAGACCCAGTACTTC. Its protein product is CASSSGQGQETQYF.

The chain links TRBV27 to TRBJ2-1; D unclear. The CDR3 spans 13 residues. Germline V gene sequence: CDR1 MNHEY, CDR2 SMNVEV (reference sequence). Trimming took off 7 bases at V and 7 bases at J, with 14 bases between the two ends. CDR3 region: CASTDLSDNEQFF. The CDR3 nucleotides read TGTGCCAGCACCGACTTGTCCGATAATGAGCAGTTCTTC.

The V and J genes are TRBV5-1 and TRBJ2-5; 7 nucleotides align to TRBD2. CDR3 length: 16 amino acids. Germline CDR1 is SGHRS and CDR2 is YFSETQ. With 1 base clipped from V and 9 bases from J, the junction kept 15 bases outside the gene matches. The CDR3 spells CASSLSGEGLLVSQYF. The CDR3 nucleotides read TGCGCCAGCAGCTTGTCGGGGGAGGGCCTCTTGGTGTCCCAGTACTTC.

The rearrangement joins TRBV11-2 to TRBJ1-1; no clear D gene. The germline CDR1 and CDR2 sequences are SGHAT and FQNNGV. Trimming stripped 3 bases from V and 3 bases from J, with 8 bases between. The CDR3 runs to 13 residues. This CDR3 is CASSLGWDTEAFF. The CDR3 DNA reads TGTGCCAGCAGCTTGGGGTGGGACACTGAAGCTTTCTTT.

As to this clone: Other DNA variants within this sample encode the same CDR3. The chain is built from TRBV27 and TRBJ2-7; D unclear. Germline V gives CDR1 MNHEY, CDR2 SMNVEV (reference sequence). The CDR3 extends over 11 amino acids. With 4 bases removed from V and 3 bases from J, the gap between germline ends came to 4 bases. The CDR3 reads CASSSLYEQYF. The CDR3 nucleotides read TGTGCCAGCAGTTCACTCTACGAGCAGTACTTC.

The CDR3 coding sequence is TGTGCCACCAGCAGAGCTGACAGGGGGAACAATGAGCAGTTCTTC. It encodes CATSRADRGNNEQFF. The rearrangement links TRBV15 to TRBJ2-1; 9 bases agree with TRBD1. V lost 1 base, J lost 5 bases, and 3 bases stayed unmatched. Germline lookup yields CDR1 LNHNV and CDR2 YYDKDF (reference sequence). This CDR3 is built from 15 residues.